Listed here are 27 T cell receptor beta chains from one sample, sequenced in a study of radiation and T cells in renal cell carcinoma. Time point of the sample: blood 4 weeks post-SBRT, at nephrectomy. As to treatment: 15 Gy SBRT to primary tumor, nephrectomy 4 weeks later. The data were produced by immunoSEQ multiplex PCR, yet TCRdb's version contains in-frame clones alone and is incomplete. Of under 100,000 clones in the sample, about 82% are singletons; the top ten hold 9.4%. The specimen comprised blood, sampled from a patient whose treatment included radiotherapy and nephrectomy. Receptor source: a man aged 50-60 years with renal cell carcinoma.

The V call is TRBV15, the J call TRBJ2-7; no firm D call. Germline assignment: CDR1 LNHNV and CDR2 YYDKDF (reference sequence). There are 15 residues in the CDR3. Trimming removed 0 bases at V and 0 bases at J, with 9 bases between. CDR3 DNA sequence: TGTGCCACCAGCAGAGATTATAGAACCTCCTACGAGCAGTACTTC. Translated: CATSRDYRTSYEQYF. Filled out from reference TRBV15 and TRBJ2-7, the complete variable domain reads DAMVIQNPRYQVTQFGKPVTLSCSQTLNHNVMYWYQQKSSQAPKLLFHYYDKDFNNEADTPDNFQSRRPNTSFCFLDIRSPGLGDTAMYLCATSRDYRTSYEQYFGPGTRLTVT.

This chain's CDR3 is CASSFTYNEQFF. CDR3 DNA sequence: TGTGCCAGCAGCTTTACCTACAATGAGCAGTTCTTC. The V call is TRBV11-3, the J call TRBJ2-1; D remains ambiguous. V gave up 3 bases and J gave up 2 bases, with 2 bases separating them. Looked up from germline, CDR1 is SGHNT and CDR2 is YENEEA. This CDR3 comprises 12 residues.

This rearrangement joins TRBV28 to TRBJ2-7; 8 bases line up with TRBD2. Germline trimming cut 6 bases from V and 2 bases from J; bases unmatched to any gene: 9. The length of the CDR3 is 15 residues. Looked up from germline, CDR1 is MDHEN and CDR2 is SYDVKM. CDR3 nucleotides: TGTGCCAGCAGGATAAGCGGGAGCCGCGCCTACGAGCAGTACTTC. This translates into CASRISGSRAYEQYF.

The rearrangement joins TRBV6-4 to TRBJ1-2, with 8 positions matching TRBD1. The CDR3 is 16 residues long. Unmatched junction bases numbered 13, after V lost 2 bases and J lost 8 bases. From germline, CDR1 is MRHNA and CDR2 SNTAGT. CDR3 region: CASSDTAGTGRVGYTF. CDR3 nucleotide sequence: TGTGCCAGCAGTGACACCGCGGGGACAGGCCGAGTGGGCTACACCTTC.

The V and J genes are TRBV7-9 and TRBJ1-2, with D possibly matching TRBD1 (5 bases). This CDR3 has 15 residues. CDR1 is SEHNR and CDR2 is FQNEAQ in the germline V gene (reference sequence). Trimming cost V 2 bases and J 2 bases, with 12 bases left between them. The chain's CDR3 is CASSLLDQGNYGYTF. CDR3 DNA: TGTGCCAGCAGCTTACTTGACCAGGGCAACTATGGCTACACCTTC.

The chain employs TRBV2 and TRBJ2-1; D ambiguous. Trimming took 4 bases from V and 8 from J, leaving 30 bases between them. The CDR3 runs 19 residues. Germline V lookup: CDR1 SNHLY, CDR2 FYNNEI. CDR3 in amino acids: CASSGPGLTNHKRDDEQFF. DNA of the CDR3: TGTGCCAGCAGTGGCCCTGGTCTGACCAACCACAAACGTGACGATGAGCAGTTCTTC.

The chain carries TRBV28 and TRBJ1-4; D is ambiguous. V was trimmed by 7 bases and J by 6 bases, leaving 12 bases between them. The germline gives CDR1 MDHEN, CDR2 SYDVKM. The CDR3 has 13 amino acids. The CDR3 sequence is CASTQSRHEKLFF. As DNA, the CDR3 is TGTGCCAGCACGCAAAGCCGCCATGAAAAACTGTTTTTT.

This clone was counted a single time. This chain connects TRBV5-1 to TRBJ1-5; D uncertain. The CDR3 totals 16 residues. CDR1 SGHRS and CDR2 YFSETQ come from the germline V gene. Trimming took 5 bases from V and 5 from J, leaving 20 bases between them. CDR3 amino acids: CASRPAPGGYHQPQHF. CDR3 nucleotide sequence: TGCGCCAGCAGACCAGCTCCAGGAGGCTATCATCAGCCCCAGCATTTT.

The chain links TRBV7-9 to TRBJ1-4; D possibly corresponds to TRBD1 (6 bases). Germline V lookup: CDR1 SEHNR, CDR2 FQNEAQ (reference sequence). This CDR3 region has 14 residues. The V gene lost 5 bases and the J gene lost 8 bases, with 15 bases spanning the gap. CDR3 amino acids: CASSPQGQGEKLFF. DNA for the CDR3: TGTGCCAGCAGCCCACAGGGTCAGGGCGAAAAACTGTTTTTT. The full variable domain, in which reference TRBV7-9 and TRBJ1-4 provide the parts outside the CDR3, is DTGVSQNPRHKITKRGQNVTFRCDPISEHNRLYWYRQTLGQGPEFLTYFQNEAQLEKSRLLSDRFSAERPKGSFSTLEIQRTEQGDSAMYLCASSPQGQGEKLFFGSGTQLSVL.

The chain has TRBV5-4 and TRBJ2-1; 10 nucleotides line up with TRBD2. The CDR3 contains 18 residues. J was trimmed by 8 bases and V by 4 bases; bases with no gene match: 18. Germline values: CDR1 SGHNT, CDR2 YYREEE (reference sequence). The CDR3 DNA sequence: TGTGCCAGCAGCGCGGCGAGGGAAAGCGGGGGGGCCGTAGATGAGCAGTTCTTC. Its translation: CASSAARESGGAVDEQFF.

The chain employs TRBV7-2 and TRBJ1-3, with TRBD1 matching 7 bases. V was clipped by 4 bases and J by 7 bases; unmatched bases: 7. This CDR3 has 14 amino acids. Germline CDR1 is SGHTA and CDR2 is FQGNSA. CDR3 residues: CASSSGTAGNTIYF. The CDR3 DNA reads TGTGCCAGCAGCTCAGGGACAGCAGGGAACACCATATATTTT.

The chain joins TRBV9 to TRBJ2-2, with 8 bases aligning to TRBD2. This CDR3 has 14 residues. V lost 0 bases, J lost 6 bases, and 1 base stayed unmatched. Germline lookup yields CDR1 SGDLS and CDR2 YYNGEE. The CDR3 is CASSVVAGPGELFF. CDR3 in DNA: TGTGCCAGCAGCGTAGTAGCGGGACCCGGGGAGCTGTTTTTT.

This sequence joins TRBV28 and TRBJ1-4; D is possibly TRBD1 (6 bases). CDR1 and CDR2 from the germline V gene are MDHEN and SYDVKM. V shed 9 bases and J shed 8 bases, with 19 bases lying between them. The CDR3 covers 14 residues. CDR3 coding DNA: TGTGCCAGTCAGCGTCCAGGACAGTACGAAAAACTGTTTTTT. The encoded protein is CASQRPGQYEKLFF.

The gene calls are TRBV9 and TRBJ2-3; 7 bases agree with TRBD2. Per the germline V gene, CDR1 is SGDLS and CDR2 is YYNGEE. V trimming: 1 base; J trimming: 4 bases; junction bases outside the gene matches: 6. The CDR3 length is 15 residues. The CDR3 region is CASSVIVGGADTQYF. DNA for the CDR3: TGTGCCAGCAGCGTAATCGTGGGAGGGGCAGATACGCAGTATTTT.

This clone was seen only a few times. J is TRBJ2-7 and V is TRBV10-1, with D tentatively TRBD1 or TRBD2 (5 bases each). Germline CDR1 and CDR2: WNHNN and SYGVQD (reference sequence). This CDR3 region has 17 residues. V was trimmed by 6 bases and J by 0 bases, leaving 21 bases between them. The CDR3 DNA reads TGCGCCAGCAGATCCTGTCGTTCCGGGACGGACTCCTACGAGCAGTACTTC. This sequence encodes CASRSCRSGTDSYEQYF.

This chain connects TRBV7-2 to TRBJ1-2, with D unresolved. V was clipped by 1 base and J by 8 bases, with 11 bases between them. This CDR3 is built from 13 residues. The germline V gene encodes CDR1 SGHTA and CDR2 FQGNSA. The CDR3 here is CASSLDQGRGYTF. DNA for the CDR3: TGTGCCAGCAGCTTAGACCAAGGGCGAGGCTACACCTTC.

This clone was found once. This chain uses TRBV7-6 with TRBJ1-2, with 11 bases matching TRBD1. The trim removed 1 base at V and 9 bases at J, leaving 7 bases unmatched. The CDR3 runs 15 residues. Germline CDR1 and CDR2: SGHVS and FNYEAQ. The CDR3 sequence is CASSLVAGQGGCYTF. The CDR3 region has the DNA TGTGCCAGCAGCTTAGTGGCGGGACAGGGGGGATGCTACACCTTC.

The chain uses TRBV9 and TRBJ2-7; a possible D gene is TRBD2 (6 bases). CDR1 SGDLS and CDR2 YYNGEE come from the germline V gene. This CDR3 is 16 amino acids long. Trimming removed 0 bases from V and 0 bases from J, with 13 bases in between. The CDR3 sequence: CASSVDIAASSYEQYF. Written as DNA, the CDR3 is TGTGCCAGCAGCGTAGACATAGCGGCTAGCTCCTACGAGCAGTACTTC.

The chain uses TRBV2 and TRBJ1-5; D ambiguous. Trimming took 6 bases from V and 5 from J, leaving 11 bases between them. Germline CDR1 and CDR2: SNHLY and FYNNEI. This CDR3 region has 13 residues. The chain's CDR3 is CASRPENDQPQHF. The CDR3 DNA reads TGTGCCAGCAGACCTGAGAATGATCAGCCCCAGCATTTT.

The J gene is TRBJ1-6, the V gene TRBV6-5, with D possibly being TRBD1 (6 bases). V lost 5 bases to trimming and J lost 8 bases, with 16 bases between them. This CDR3 has 15 amino acids. The V gene's germline CDR1 is MNHEY and CDR2 SVGAGI. The CDR3 bases are TGTGCCAGCAGTCCCCTACAGGGTTCGGATTCACCCCTCCACTTT. Its translation: CASSPLQGSDSPLHF.

This clone has just a few counts. The chain combines TRBV5-1 with TRBJ1-1; D ambiguous. This CDR3 region has 13 residues. Trimming cost V 1 base and J 6 bases, with 10 bases left between them. Germline lookup yields CDR1 SGHRS and CDR2 YFSETQ. This chain's CDR3 is CASSLTVEAEAFF. The CDR3 DNA sequence: TGCGCCAGCAGCTTGACAGTCGAAGCTGAAGCTTTCTTT.

The V gene is TRBV19, the J gene TRBJ2-5, with D possibly TRBD1 on 5 matching bases. Germline CDR1 LNHDA, CDR2 SQIVND (reference sequence). The CDR3 is 14 amino acids. V lost 1 base to trimming and J lost 0 bases, with 6 bases between them. The CDR3, as DNA: TGTGCCAGTAGTATAGGACAGAACCAAGAGACCCAGTACTTC. Residues: CASSIGQNQETQYF.

This chain connects TRBV27 to TRBJ2-3; D not resolved. CDR3 length: 15 amino acids. Looked up from germline, CDR1 is MNHEY and CDR2 is SMNVEV (reference sequence). The germline V and J ends were trimmed by 0 bases and 2 bases, with 9 bases remaining between them. CDR3 region: CASSLSNGYTDTQYF. The DNA of the CDR3 is TGTGCCAGCAGTTTATCGAACGGATACACAGATACGCAGTATTTT.

For this clone: A read error may produce the germline difference seen at one junction end. This chain uses TRBV5-6 with TRBJ2-5; 8 bases match TRBD2. This CDR3 comprises 15 residues. CDR1 is SGHDT and CDR2 is YYEEEE in the germline V gene. The CDR3 coding sequence is TGTGCCAGCAGCTTTGGCCTGAGCAGCGGGAGCCTTATGCACTTC. Translating gives CASSFGLSSGSLMHF.

For the CDR3, the DNA is TGTGCCAGCAGCGAGCGGTGGACAGCCCTCAGAGGAAACACCATATATTTT. Translating gives CASSERWTALRGNTIYF. This rearrangement joins TRBV2 to TRBJ1-3; weak D call: TRBD1 (6 bases). CDR3 length: 17 residues. Germline V gene lookup returns CDR1 SNHLY and CDR2 FYNNEI. The V end was cut by 6 bases, the J end by 4 bases, with 22 bases between.

This chain connects TRBV27 to TRBJ1-1, with D perhaps matching TRBD1 (6 bases). Germline loops: CDR1 MNHEY, CDR2 SMNVEV (reference sequence). The CDR3 is 14 amino acids. V lost 5 bases and J lost 4, with 14 bases in between. DNA for the CDR3: TGTGCCAGCAGTAACAACAGGGATGGCACTGAAGCTTTCTTT. This gives the protein CASSNNRDGTEAFF.

This clone turned up a few times. The chain uses TRBV6-1 and TRBJ1-4, with D maybe TRBD1 (5 bases). Looked up from germline, CDR1 is MNHNS and CDR2 is SASEGT. This CDR3 comprises 17 residues. With 1 base removed from V and 6 bases from J, the gap between germline ends came to 18 bases. This CDR3 is CASSEGLLAGVYEKLFF. The CDR3 nucleotides are TGTGCCAGCAGTGAAGGGTTGCTGGCGGGGGTATATGAAAAACTGTTTTTT.